One sample yielded the 9 T cell receptor beta chains listed below, sequenced in a study of T-cell reconstitution after alpha-beta-depleted transplantation in children. Preparation of the TCRbeta library involved a method that used unique molecular identifiers. TCRdb reprocessed the PCR reads with MiXCR, giving one entry per CDR3 protein. The table has 200,000 to 300,000 distinct CDR3 sequences, around 11% seen once; the top ten hold about 2.6%. The material sequenced was PBMCs from the stem cell graft donor, taken from the stem cell graft. The receptors derive from a human donor who donated a stem cell graft to a child with acute lymphoblastic leukemia.

This clonotype was counted ten times or more. The genes are TRBV4-3 and TRBJ1-2; TRBD1 is a possible D gene (5 bases). V was shortened by 2 bases and J by 4 bases, with 11 bases between the two germline ends. The CDR3 has 14 amino acids. Germline CDR1 and CDR2: LGHNA and YSLEER. CDR3: CASSQTTGPYGYTF. Here the CDR3 DNA reads TGCGCCAGCAGCCAAACGACGGGACCCTATGGCTACACCTTC.

In this sample, this clonotype turned up many times. The chain combines TRBV11-2 with TRBJ1-1; 8 bases are shared with TRBD1. This CDR3 contains 17 residues. The junction had 9 bases not matched to a gene; V was cut back by 2 bases and J by 1 base. Germline V gene lookup returns CDR1 SGHAT and CDR2 FQNNGV. The CDR3 region is CASSLYLRGTGNTEAFF. CDR3 DNA sequence: TGTGCCAGCAGCTTATATCTTAGGGGGACAGGGAACACTGAAGCTTTCTTT.

On this clonotype itself: A much larger clone sits a single nucleotide away, making a read error possible. J is TRBJ1-4 and V is TRBV7-2; D gene uncertain. In germline, CDR1 is SGHTA, CDR2 FQGNSA. Trimming took 2 bases from V and 6 from J, leaving 19 bases between them. This CDR3 region has 17 residues. Here the CDR3 reads CASSLYGFGGADEKLFF. The CDR3 nucleotides read TGTGCCAGCAGCTTATATGGATTTGGTGGAGCTGATGAAAAACTGTTTTTT.

This clonotype was observed at least ten times. This chain uses TRBV28 with TRBJ2-2; weak D call: TRBD1 (6 bases). Trimming took off 5 bases at V and 3 bases at J, with 10 bases between the two ends. Germline assignment: CDR1 MDHEN and CDR2 SYDVKM. The CDR3 is made up of 14 amino acids. The CDR3 DNA is TGTGCCAGCAGTCCCCCAGGGGACACCGGGGAGCTGTTTTTT. Its translation: CASSPPGDTGELFF.

The chain couples TRBV7-2 to TRBJ1-1; TRBD1 is a possible D gene (5 bases). Per germline, CDR1 SGHTA and CDR2 FQGNSA. The CDR3 runs 14 residues. V gave up 5 bases and J gave up 1 base, with 11 bases separating them. CDR3 protein: CASSPGHQNTEAFF. CDR3 sequence (DNA): TGTGCCAGCAGCCCTGGACACCAGAACACTGAAGCTTTCTTT.

The sample holds many counts of this clonotype. The chain is built from TRBV5-5 and TRBJ2-7; D is unresolved. The CDR3 runs 14 residues. Germline CDR1 and CDR2: SGHKS and YYEKEE (reference sequence). Trimming shortened V by 4 bases and J by 2 bases, and 13 bases separated the two germline ends. The CDR3 DNA reads TGTGCCAGCAGCCAGATCTTGGGGACCTACGAGCAGTACTTC. Protein product: CASSQILGTYEQYF.

This clonotype was counted at least ten times. V usage is TRBV7-9 and J usage is TRBJ1-5; D is ambiguous. V was clipped by 5 bases and J by 2 bases, with 7 bases between them. The CDR3 sequence is 13 residues long. Germline lookup yields CDR1 SEHNR and CDR2 FQNEAQ (reference sequence). The CDR3: CASSPDGNQPQHF. The DNA for the CDR3 is TGTGCCAGCAGCCCTGACGGCAATCAGCCCCAGCATTTT.

CDR3 residues: CASSLSRDHTGELFF. The DNA for the CDR3 is TGTGCCAGCAGCTTGAGCAGGGATCACACCGGGGAGCTGTTTTTT. The rearrangement uses TRBV11-2 and TRBJ2-2, with D perhaps TRBD1 (5 bases). V gave up 3 bases and J gave up 3 bases, with 11 bases separating them. The CDR3 has 15 residues. Germline V CDR1 and CDR2: SGHAT, FQNNGV.

This clonotype was counted ten times or more. The chain has TRBV29-1 and TRBJ2-7; 7 positions agree with TRBD1. Per germline, CDR1 SQVTM and CDR2 ANQGSEA. V lost 5 bases to trimming and J lost 7 bases; unmatched junction nucleotides: 14. The CDR3 sequence is 14 residues long. The CDR3 DNA is TGCAGCGTTCCTAGGGACAGTAATCTACGAGAGCAGTACTTC. Translating it yields CSVPRDSNLREQYF.